The clone carrying this TCR beta chain occurred a few times. What it binds is not known. This sample was included in a study of T-cell memory formation after mild COVID-19. Study conclusions and caveats: Mostly located in CM and EM were contracting CD4+ clones, with contracting CD8+ clones located in EMRA.

TCRdb itself ran the 5' RACE reads through MiXCR, one entry per CDR3 protein. The sample holds a few hundred thousand distinct CDR3 sequences, around 27% seen once. The germline V and J ends were trimmed by 9 bases and 1 base, with 20 bases remaining between them. CDR1 is KGHDR and CDR2 is SFDVKD in the germline V gene. The CDR3 is 17 amino acids. This chain links TRBV24-1 with TRBJ2-2, with no clear D. This receptor was obtained from an adult woman who had mild COVID-19 (a few samples of this study predate the infection). Cell type and time point are not known. Material for sequencing was PBMCs or a T cell subset sorted from them (not recorded which). CDR3 in amino acids: CATSNSPTYLNTGELFF. For the CDR3, the DNA is TGTGCCACCTCTAACAGTCCGACCTACTTGAACACCGGGGAGCTGTTTTTT.